This TCR beta chain was recovered during a study of blood T cells in healthy people across ages. Overall study findings and caveats: Diversity was estimated from one million T cells, and these estimates were considered underestimates.

The CDR3 runs to 14 residues. CDR1 SGHRS and CDR2 YFSETQ come from the germline V gene. About this clonotype itself: Its antigen remains unidentified.

The authors ran a second PCR of 7 to 11 cycles using a sample-barcoded 5' primer and a J-beta primer mix. The yield of each sample was at least 2.5 million CDR3-containing paired-end reads. In TCRdb, the 5' RACE reads were re-called with MiXCR into one record per CDR3 protein. The repertoire has about 1.4 million distinct CDR3 sequences, 45% to 70% of them found once; the top ten carry 6.5% to 8.5%. The sequencing sample was made of blood. The genes are TRBV5-1 and TRBJ2-5; D remains unclear. The DNA end is more similar to TRBJ2-7, so the J call may be wrong. The source of this sequence is a man aged 18 to 35 in good health. The CDR3 DNA sequence: TGCGCCAGCAGCTTGGGTGCCGAAACCTACGAGCAGTACTTC. The encoded protein is CASSLGAETYEQYF.